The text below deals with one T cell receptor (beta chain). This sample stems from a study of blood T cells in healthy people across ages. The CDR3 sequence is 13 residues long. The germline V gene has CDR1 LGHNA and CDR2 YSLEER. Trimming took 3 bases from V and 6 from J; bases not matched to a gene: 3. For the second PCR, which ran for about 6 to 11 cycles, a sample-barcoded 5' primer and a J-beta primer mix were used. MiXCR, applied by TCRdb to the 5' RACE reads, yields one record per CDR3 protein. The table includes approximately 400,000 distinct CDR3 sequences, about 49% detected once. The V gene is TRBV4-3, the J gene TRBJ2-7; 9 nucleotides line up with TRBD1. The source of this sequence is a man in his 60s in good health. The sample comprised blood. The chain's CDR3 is CASSQYRGLEQYF. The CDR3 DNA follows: TGCGCCAGCAGCCAGTACAGGGGGCTCGAGCAGTACTTC.